This passage covers 3 T cell receptor beta chains from one sample sequenced in a study of blood T cell repertoires in COVID-19. Using immunoSEQ multiplex PCR, the repertoire was profiled, and TCRdb retains in-frame clones only, with some absent. The profile covers hundreds of thousands of clones, with about nine tenths appearing a single time and 2% to 3% taken by the ten largest. The sample was PBMCs or T cells enriched from blood (not recorded which). The receptor set was obtained from a man aged 60 to 75 who had recovered from COVID-19.

CDR3 sequence (DNA): TGTGCCAGCAGCCAACGGGGACAGGGGTTTGGAAACACCATATATTTT. Its protein is CASSQRGQGFGNTIYF. The chain carries TRBV4-2 and TRBJ1-3, with TRBD1 identical over 10 bases. CDR1 and CDR2 (germline): LGHNA, YNFKEQ. The trim removed 2 bases at V and 3 bases at J, leaving 4 bases unmatched. The CDR3 length is 16 residues.

Turning to this clone: Other DNA variants within this sample encode the same CDR3. V is TRBV7-2 and J is TRBJ1-1; D ambiguous. Germline V gene sequence: CDR1 SGHTA, CDR2 FQGNSA. V was shortened by 1 base and J by 0 bases, with 9 bases between the two germline ends. This CDR3 is 15 amino acids long. CDR3 amino acids: CASSLGSGMNTEAFF. In DNA form, the CDR3 reads TGTGCCAGCAGCTTAGGGTCAGGAATGAACACTGAAGCTTTCTTT.

The chain is built from TRBV7-3 and TRBJ2-5; maybe TRBD1 (6 bases). From germline, CDR1 is SGHTA and CDR2 FQGTGA. The length of the CDR3 is 16 residues. The V gene lost 4 bases and the J gene lost 1 base, with 16 bases spanning the gap. This chain's CDR3 is CASSWGPQGGQETQYF. The CDR3 DNA reads TGTGCCAGCAGCTGGGGGCCTCAGGGCGGCCAAGAGACCCAGTACTTC.